The 11 T cell receptor beta chains below all came from one sample that was sequenced in a study of shared clonotypes between healthy human individuals. Using immunoSEQ multiplex PCR, the repertoire was profiled, and TCRdb retains in-frame clones only, with some absent. The profile shows roughly 2.5 million clones, around nine tenths of them singletons. Sample: naive CD4+ T cells sorted from blood. The subset: CD45RA+ positively selected. Receptors originate from a young man in good health.

The CDR3 loop is CASSIEGGGRNTIYF. The CDR3, as DNA: TGTGCCAGTAGTATAGAAGGAGGTGGTAGAAACACCATATATTTT. The genes are TRBV19 and TRBJ1-3; the D is unclear. The CDR3 consists of 15 residues. Germline CDR1 reads LNHDA; CDR2 reads SQIVND (reference sequence). The ends were cut back, 0 bases at V and 5 bases at J, with 11 bases in the middle. Based on the CDR3 plus reference TRBV19 and TRBJ1-3, the full variable domain is DGGITQSPKYLFRKEGQNVTLSCEQNLNHDAMYWYRQDPGQGLRLIYYSQIVNDFQKGDIAEGYSVSREKKESFPLTVTSAQKNPTAFYLCASSIEGGGRNTIYFGEGSWLTVV.

The sample holds one count of this clone. The chain recombines TRBV30 with TRBJ2-7, with 9 bases aligning to TRBD1. This CDR3 contains 12 residues. CDR1 and CDR2 from the germline V gene are GTSNPN and SVGIG (reference sequence). Trimming took 8 bases from V and 3 from J; bases not matched to a gene: 5. The CDR3 loop reads CAGDRVHYEQYF. The CDR3 region has the DNA TGTGCCGGGGACAGGGTCCACTACGAGCAGTACTTC.

CDR3 DNA: TGCGCCAGCAGCATCAATCCCCGGGACAGGGGACACGAGCAGTACTTC. It codes for CASSINPRDRGHEQYF. The V call is TRBV5-1, the J call TRBJ2-7; TRBD1 agrees at 10 bases. With 4 bases clipped from V and 5 bases from J, the junction kept 12 bases outside the gene matches. Germline CDR1 and CDR2: SGHRS and YFSETQ. The length of the CDR3 is 16 residues.

The V and J genes are TRBV5-1 and TRBJ1-6; D not resolved. The CDR3 totals 15 residues. Germline values: CDR1 SGHRS, CDR2 YFSETQ. Between the trimmed V and J ends, which lost 0 bases and 10 bases, there was a span of 14 bases. CDR3 protein: CASSLATNSQSPLHF. CDR3 in DNA: TGCGCCAGCAGCTTGGCCACAAACTCCCAATCACCCCTCCACTTT.

V and J are TRBV5-1 and TRBJ1-5; 7 bases fit TRBD1. The V and J ends lost 4 bases and 5 bases, in that order; junction bases with no gene match: 12. The length of the CDR3 is 16 residues. CDR1 and CDR2 from the germline V gene are SGHRS and YFSETQ. Here the CDR3 reads CASSPGDSSSHQPQHF. The CDR3 region has the DNA TGCGCCAGCAGCCCCGGGGACAGTTCTTCCCATCAGCCCCAGCATTTT.

The table lists this clone with a count of one. This sequence joins TRBV28 and TRBJ1-5; D is unresolved. This CDR3 spans 13 amino acids. The V end lost 6 bases, the J end lost 4 bases, and 10 bases lay between the germline ends. CDR1 and CDR2 (germline): MDHEN, SYDVKM. CDR3 bases: TGTGCCAGCAGGACCGACGGGAATCAGCCCCAGCATTTT. Its translation: CASRTDGNQPQHF.

This chain joins TRBV19 and TRBJ1-5; D gene unclear. Trimming removed 1 base from V and 1 base from J, with 8 bases in between. The CDR3 spans 15 residues. CDR1 and CDR2 from the germline V gene are LNHDA and SQIVND (reference sequence). The CDR3 DNA sequence: TGTGCCAGTAGTATAGTGGCAGTGAGCAATCAGCCCCAGCATTTT. This translates into CASSIVAVSNQPQHF.

The chain carries TRBV30 and TRBJ2-3; TRBD2 is a possible D gene (6 bases). CDR1 and CDR2 from the germline V gene are GTSNPN and SVGIG (reference sequence). This CDR3 has 13 amino acids. V was shortened by 2 bases and J by 7 bases, with 13 bases between the two germline ends. CDR3 nucleotides: TGTGCCTGGAGTCCCGGGACTCTAAATACGCAGTATTTT. Encoded protein: CAWSPGTLNTQYF.

The chain links TRBV6-1 to TRBJ1-6, with 9 bases lining up with TRBD1. V was clipped by 5 bases and J by 14 bases; unmatched bases: 7. CDR1 is MNHNS and CDR2 is SASEGT in the germline V gene. The CDR3 length is 13 residues. In nucleotides, the CDR3 is TGTGCCAGCAGTCCGGGACAGGGTTCGGCCCTCCACTTT. Translation gives CASSPGQGSALHF.

J is TRBJ2-2 and V is TRBV5-1; D possibly corresponds to TRBD1 (5 bases). The CDR3 contains 16 residues. V lost 1 base and J lost 2, with 12 bases in between. Germline loops: CDR1 SGHRS, CDR2 YFSETQ. CDR3 DNA sequence: TGCGCCAGCAGCTTGTTCCCAGGGTCCAACACCGGGGAGCTGTTTTTT. It yields the protein CASSLFPGSNTGELFF.

This clone was found once. The rearrangement joins TRBV7-8 to TRBJ2-7; no clear D. V was shortened by 1 base and J by 2 bases, with 15 bases between the two germline ends. CDR1 and CDR2 (germline): SGHVS, FQNEAQ. This CDR3 is built from 16 residues. This CDR3 reads CASSLVALERPYEQYF. CDR3 nucleotide sequence: TGTGCCAGCAGCTTAGTTGCCCTGGAGAGGCCCTACGAGCAGTACTTC.